What follows are 16 T cell receptor beta chains derived from one specimen sequenced in a study of radiation and T cells in renal cell carcinoma. The method was immunoSEQ multiplex PCR; TCRdb's version includes in-frame clones alone and lacks a portion of them. Of about 150,000 clones in the sample, roughly 90% were seen once. The time point here: blood 2 weeks post-SBRT. Sample treatment: 15 Gy SBRT to primary tumor, nephrectomy 4 weeks later. The material sequenced was blood, taken from a patient whose treatment included radiotherapy and nephrectomy. The receptors shown here come from a woman between 50 and 59 years old with renal cell carcinoma.

This chain joins TRBV5-1 and TRBJ1-6, with D unclear. The CDR3 contains 16 residues. Trimming stripped 6 bases from V and 3 bases from J, with 16 bases between. The germline V gene encodes CDR1 SGHRS and CDR2 YFSETQ. For the CDR3, the DNA is TGCGCCAGCAAACCCGGGTGGAGGTACTATAATTCACCCCTCCACTTT. Translating gives CASKPGWRYYNSPLHF.

This clone was counted a single time. Other DNA sequences in the sample encode the same CDR3. This sequence joins TRBV19 and TRBJ2-6; D not resolved. Germline CDR1 is LNHDA and CDR2 is SQIVND (reference sequence). The CDR3 has 15 amino acids. The germline V and J ends were trimmed by 3 bases and 0 bases, with 6 bases remaining between them. This CDR3 is CASSIPLSGANVLTF. CDR3 bases: TGTGCCAGTAGTATTCCCCTCTCTGGGGCCAACGTCCTGACTTTC.

The chain couples TRBV5-1 to TRBJ2-3, with TRBD2 matching over 9 bases. The CDR3 length is 17 residues. The germline gives CDR1 SGHRS, CDR2 YFSETQ. After removal of 0 bases from V and 6 bases from J, the junction contained 11 bases not matched to a gene. The CDR3 bases are TGCGCCAGCAGCTTGGTTCCGACTAGCGGCGGGAAGGATACGCAGTATTTT. Translating gives CASSLVPTSGGKDTQYF.

This rearrangement joins TRBV6-6 to TRBJ1-4; 9 bases match TRBD1. The V gene's germline CDR1 is MNHNY and CDR2 SVGAGI (reference sequence). V lost 6 bases, J lost 0 bases, and 5 bases stayed unmatched. This CDR3 comprises 16 residues. CDR3: CASRIQGAATNEKLFF. In nucleotides, the CDR3 is TGTGCCAGCAGAATACAGGGGGCCGCAACTAATGAAAAACTGTTTTTT.

This chain uses TRBV9 with TRBJ1-4; D is undetermined. The V gene's germline CDR1 is SGDLS and CDR2 YYNGEE. This CDR3 comprises 13 residues. V was cut by 3 bases and J by 8 bases, with 11 bases left in between. CDR3 DNA sequence: TGTGCCAGCAGCGCAAGGAGTGGAGAAAAACTGTTTTTT. It codes for CASSARSGEKLFF. The full variable domain, rest sourced from reference TRBV9 and TRBJ1-4, is DSGVTQTPKHLITATGQRVTLRCSPRSGDLSVYWYQQSLDQGLQFLIQYYNGEERAKGNILERFSAQQFPDLHSELNLSSLELGDSALYFCASSARSGEKLFFGSGTQLSVL.

The chain recombines TRBV10-3 with TRBJ2-1; D call uncertain. Germline CDR1 is ENHRY and CDR2 is SYGVKD. V gave up 3 bases and J gave up 1 base, with 4 bases separating them. This CDR3 contains 13 residues. This CDR3 is CAISEQSYNEQFF. CDR3 nucleotide sequence: TGTGCCATCAGTGAACAGTCCTACAATGAGCAGTTCTTC.

The chain is built from TRBV29-1 and TRBJ1-5; the D is unclear. The ends were cut back, 8 bases at V and 5 bases at J, with 16 bases in the middle. The germline V gene has CDR1 SQVTM and CDR2 ANQGSEA. There are 13 residues in the CDR3. The CDR3 protein is CSTRAGRDQPQHF. The CDR3 bases are TGCAGCACCCGGGCGGGGAGGGATCAGCCCCAGCATTTT. The complete variable domain, with remaining parts taken from reference TRBV29-1 and TRBJ1-5, reads SAVISQKPSRDICQRGTSLTIQCQVDSQVTMMFWYRQQPGQSLTLIATANQGSEATYESGFVIDKFPISRPNLTFSTLTVSNMSPEDSSIYLCSTRAGRDQPQHFGDGTRLSIL.

The V gene is TRBV19, the J gene TRBJ2-6; 12 nucleotides align to TRBD2. Germline V CDR1 and CDR2: LNHDA, SQIVND (reference sequence). The V segment lost 6 bases and the J segment 4 bases; nucleotides outside the gene matches: 7. This CDR3 is 17 amino acids long. Here the CDR3 DNA reads TGTGCCAGTAGCAAGCTAGCGGGGGGGCCCGGGGCCAACGTCCTGACTTTC. Protein product: CASSKLAGGPGANVLTF. Full variable domain (outside the CDR3, taken from reference TRBV19 and TRBJ2-6): DGGITQSPKYLFRKEGQNVTLSCEQNLNHDAMYWYRQDPGQGLRLIYYSQIVNDFQKGDIAEGYSVSREKKESFPLTVTSAQKNPTAFYLCASSKLAGGPGANVLTFGAGSRLTVL.

This rearrangement joins TRBV7-2 to TRBJ1-6, with unresolved D. This CDR3 spans 14 amino acids. V was clipped by 6 bases and J by 1 base, with 7 bases between them. The germline V gene encodes CDR1 SGHTA and CDR2 FQGNSA. The CDR3 DNA sequence: TGTGCCAGCAGGGGTGGGTCCTATAATTCACCCCTCCACTTT. Amino acid sequence: CASRGGSYNSPLHF.

The gene calls are TRBV21-1 and TRBJ2-5; the table assigns TRBD2, which was not confirmed against the DNA. TRBV21-1 is an annotated pseudogene. This CDR3 contains 16 residues. The CDR3 region is CASSKGGVLTQETQYF. CDR3 bases: TGTGCCAGCAGCAAAGGGGGGGTACTAACCCAAGAGACCCAGTACTTC.

This clone was found once. This sequence joins TRBV9 and TRBJ2-1; 11 positions agree with TRBD2. V was pared by 4 bases and J by 5 bases, with 8 bases of the junction left unmatched. The CDR3 spans 16 residues. Germline V gene data show CDR1 as SGDLS and CDR2 as YYNGEE. In DNA form, the CDR3 reads TGTGCCAGCAGCAACAGACTAGCGGGGACCCACAATGAGCAGTTCTTC. It encodes CASSNRLAGTHNEQFF. Using reference TRBV9 and TRBJ2-1 for the parts outside the CDR3, the full variable domain is DSGVTQTPKHLITATGQRVTLRCSPRSGDLSVYWYQQSLDQGLQFLIQYYNGEERAKGNILERFSAQQFPDLHSELNLSSLELGDSALYFCASSNRLAGTHNEQFFGPGTRLTVL.

This chain connects TRBV9 to TRBJ1-2; D gene unclear. This CDR3 is 11 amino acids long. Germline V CDR1 and CDR2: SGDLS, YYNGEE. Trimming left V 3 bases short and J 5 bases short, with 5 bases between. In DNA, the CDR3 is TGTGCCAGCAGCGGAGGGTATGGCTACACCTTC. It yields the protein CASSGGYGYTF. Looking up the rest from reference TRBV9 and TRBJ1-2 gives the full variable domain: DSGVTQTPKHLITATGQRVTLRCSPRSGDLSVYWYQQSLDQGLQFLIQYYNGEERAKGNILERFSAQQFPDLHSELNLSSLELGDSALYFCASSGGYGYTFGSGTRLTVV.

This clone was found once. Other DNA sequences from this sample encode an identical CDR3 as well. The CDR3 loop reads CASSIGANTEAFF. CDR3 nucleotides: TGTGCCAGTAGTATTGGGGCGAACACTGAAGCTTTCTTT. V and J are TRBV19 and TRBJ1-1; TRBD1 is a possible D gene (5 bases). V was shortened by 3 bases and J by 1 base, with 6 bases between the two germline ends. This CDR3 contains 13 residues. The V gene's germline CDR1 is LNHDA and CDR2 SQIVND (reference sequence).

The chain combines TRBV6-5 with TRBJ1-4, with D tentatively TRBD1 (6 bases). Trimming cost V 5 bases and J 8 bases, with 12 bases left between them. The V gene's germline CDR1 is MNHEY and CDR2 SVGAGI. The CDR3 has 13 residues. The CDR3 DNA follows: TGTGCCAGCAGTCCCGGACAGACCGAAAAACTGTTTTTT. Translated, it gives CASSPGQTEKLFF.

This chain links TRBV2 with TRBJ1-4; D might be TRBD1 (5 bases). Trimming shortened V by 6 bases and J by 7 bases, and 18 bases separated the two germline ends. CDR3 size: 15 residues. Germline V gives CDR1 SNHLY, CDR2 FYNNEI. CDR3 coding DNA: TGTGCCAGCAGCTCCTACAGGTTTTCGGGTGAAAAACTGTTTTTT. Amino acids: CASSSYRFSGEKLFF. Based on the CDR3 plus reference TRBV2 and TRBJ1-4, the full variable domain is EPEVTQTPSHQVTQMGQEVILRCVPISNHLYFYWYRQILGQKVEFLVSFYNNEISEKSEIFDDQFSVERPDGSNFTLKIRSTKLEDSAMYFCASSSYRFSGEKLFFGSGTQLSVL.

The J gene is TRBJ1-5, the V gene TRBV6-5; a weak D match, TRBD1 (5 bases). CDR3 length: 13 residues. The V gene's germline CDR1 is MNHEY and CDR2 SVGAGI. Trimming took 2 bases from V and 7 from J, leaving 9 bases between them. Here the CDR3 DNA reads TGTGCCAGCAGTTACAGGGGAAACCAGCCCCAGCATTTT. It specifies CASSYRGNQPQHF.